The next 25 T cell receptor beta chains were all read from a single sample in a study of kidney transplant recipient with SARS-CoV-2 infection. TCRdb analysed the reads with MiXCR anew, one entry per CDR3 protein. The profile shows about 240,000 distinct CDR3 sequences, 25% to 30% of them singletons. The material sequenced was a blood sample, taken at baseline and on day 111 from a kidney transplant recipient. The receptors shown here come from a young adult male patient who had COVID-19 and was a kidney transplant recipient. Some T cells may be supplied by the graft donor.

On this clonotype: Being one base from a much bigger clone, this may be a read error. The chain employs TRBV5-5 and TRBJ2-1; 7 nucleotides agree with TRBD2. This CDR3 comprises 14 residues. The germline V gene encodes CDR1 SGHKS and CDR2 YYEKEE (reference sequence). CDR3: CAGSRPGGYNEQFF. CDR3 DNA: TGTGCCGGCAGCAGACCGGGAGGCTACAATGAGCAGTTCTTC.

This clonotype was detected many times. This chain uses TRBV6-6 with TRBJ2-7; perhaps TRBD2 as D (6 bases). With 2 bases removed from V and 4 bases from J, the gap between germline ends came to 15 bases. This CDR3 comprises 15 residues. CDR1 is MNHNY, CDR2 SVGAGI, per germline (reference sequence). The CDR3 loop is CASSYGTGRRYEQYV. The CDR3 DNA follows: TGTGCCAGCAGTTACGGGACTGGACGGAGATACGAGCAGTACGTC.

This clonotype was picked up many times. The gene calls are TRBV9 and TRBJ1-1; a possible D gene is TRBD1 (6 bases). The CDR3 consists of 19 residues. V was clipped by 0 bases and J by 0 bases, with 21 bases between them. Germline V CDR1 and CDR2: SGDLS, YYNGEE. The CDR3 is CASSVAPGGTGQLNTEAFF. The CDR3 region has the DNA TGTGCCAGCAGCGTAGCTCCCGGTGGCACCGGACAGTTGAACACTGAAGCTTTCTTT.

This clonotype was seen repeatedly, ten times or more. The chain recombines TRBV14 with TRBJ1-6; D remains ambiguous. This CDR3 has 15 amino acids. Germline V gene data show CDR1 as SGHDN and CDR2 as FVKESK. V was clipped by 1 base and J by 3 bases, with 7 bases between them. This CDR3 reads CASSQVRNYNSPLHF. The CDR3 DNA reads TGTGCCAGCAGCCAAGTCAGAAACTATAATTCACCCCTCCACTTT.

A note on this clonotype: A much more abundant neighbour one base away suggests this may be a read error. This chain uses TRBV9 with TRBJ1-2; no definite D call. The CDR3 runs to 16 residues. CDR1 is SGDLS and CDR2 is YYNGEE in the germline V gene. Trimming removed 10 bases at V and 4 bases at J, with 26 bases between. CDR3 sequence (DNA): TGTGCCCGCGAAAAAACGTACTCAAGAAAGACCTATGGCTACACCTTC. This translates into CAREKTYSRKTYGYTF.

The chain carries TRBV12-3 or TRBV12-4 and TRBJ2-1, with 7 bases lining up with TRBD1. The CDR3 has 14 amino acids. With V trimmed by 5 bases and J by 8 bases, 9 bases remained unmatched. The CDR3 loop reads CASSPTTGYHEQFF. Here the CDR3 DNA reads TGTGCCAGCAGTCCGACGACAGGGTACCATGAGCAGTTCTTC.

This clonotype was seen repeatedly, ten times or more. The V gene is TRBV20-1, the J gene TRBJ2-7, with a tentative D call TRBD1 (6 bases). Germline V lookup: CDR1 DFQATT, CDR2 SNEGSKA (reference sequence). Trimming pared 3 bases from V and 2 bases from J, leaving 11 bases between. The CDR3 contains 13 residues. As DNA, the CDR3 is TGCAGTGCTAGCCCCGGGACAACCTACGAGCAGTACTTC. Protein: CSASPGTTYEQYF.

This clonotype appeared many times. The rearrangement uses TRBV4-2 and TRBJ2-7; 10 bases match TRBD1. Per germline, CDR1 LGHNA and CDR2 YNFKEQ. With 3 bases clipped from V and 0 bases from J, the junction kept 2 bases outside the gene matches. CDR3 length: 15 amino acids. The CDR3 here is CASSQGQGSSYEQYF. CDR3 DNA sequence: TGTGCCAGCAGCCAGGGACAGGGGAGCTCCTACGAGCAGTACTTC.

Note on this clonotype: A far larger clone is just one base off, so this is likely a read error. This chain joins TRBV6-8 and TRBJ2-7, with 8 positions matching TRBD2. The CDR3 runs to 15 residues. Per the germline V gene, CDR1 is MNHGY and CDR2 is SAAAGT. The CDR3 loop reads CAGSSQGGRIYEQYF. For the CDR3, the DNA is TGTGCCGGCAGCTCTCAAGGCGGGAGGATATACGAGCAGTACTTC.

The sample holds many counts of this clonotype. The chain links TRBV4-2 to TRBJ2-3; D not resolved. The CDR3 length is 15 residues. V was trimmed by 0 bases and J by 2 bases, leaving 9 bases between them. Germline assignment: CDR1 LGHNA and CDR2 YNFKEQ. CDR3 protein: CASSQEDRFTDTQYF. In DNA form, the CDR3 reads TGTGCCAGCAGCCAAGAGGACCGCTTCACAGATACGCAGTATTTT.

As regards this clonotype: A read error may be the cause here, since a much bigger clone is one base away. This chain connects TRBV7-2 to TRBJ2-4; D is undetermined. The J call is in doubt because the DNA end fits TRBJ1-2 better. The CDR3 runs to 13 residues. Germline assignment: CDR1 SGHTA and CDR2 FQGNSA. As DNA, the CDR3 is TGTGTCAGCAGCTTAGGGCAGCCCCGTGGCTACACCTTC. This sequence encodes CVSSLGQPRGYTF.

This clonotype has at least ten counts. The V and J genes are TRBV15 and TRBJ1-2; D is unresolved. The CDR3 sequence is 14 residues long. CDR1 LNHNV and CDR2 YYDKDF come from the germline V gene (reference sequence). V was shortened by 6 bases and J by 5 bases, with 16 bases between the two germline ends. The CDR3 loop is CATRGMRTDYGYTF. In nucleotides, the CDR3 is TGTGCCACCAGGGGCATGAGGACGGATTATGGCTACACCTTC.

The chain is built from TRBV5-1 and TRBJ2-5; D may be TRBD2 (5 bases). Germline CDR1 and CDR2: SGHRS and YFSETQ. The V and J ends lost 4 bases and 1 base respectively, with 14 bases between them. The CDR3 is made up of 15 amino acids. The CDR3 nucleotides read TGCGCCAGCAGCCTCGTCCCAGCGGCCCAAGAGACCCAGTACTTC. Amino acids: CASSLVPAAQETQYF.

This clonotype was seen more than once but under ten times. For the CDR3, the DNA is TGTGCCAGCTCCGCCTGCGTACCAGGAAAGACCTATGGCTACACCTTC. It encodes CASSACVPGKTYGYTF. This chain links TRBV5-4 with TRBJ1-2; D is undetermined. The V gene's germline CDR1 is SGHNT and CDR2 YYREEE (reference sequence). V lost 7 bases and J 4 bases, leaving 23 bases between the germline ends. The CDR3 runs 16 residues.

As for this clonotype: A read error may explain this, as a much larger clone is one base away. CDR3 protein: CASSRDVGRRKTHGYTF. The CDR3 DNA follows: TGCGCCAGCAGCAGGGACGTAGGACGTCGAAAGACCCATGGCTACACCTTC. The chain recombines TRBV4-3 with TRBJ1-2, with D perhaps TRBD1 (5 bases). This CDR3 contains 17 residues. Trimming left V 5 bases short and J 6 bases short, with 25 bases between. Germline loops: CDR1 LGHNA, CDR2 YSLEER.

A word on this clonotype: Given a much more abundant clone one base away, this may be a read error. The chain links TRBV7-9 to TRBJ1-4; 7 nucleotides align to TRBD1. Germline values: CDR1 SEHNR, CDR2 FQNEAQ (reference sequence). This CDR3 is built from 15 residues. CDR3 in amino acids: CASGLWGQFNEKLFF. The CDR3 region has the DNA TGTGCCAGCGGCTTATGGGGACAGTTTAATGAAAAACTGTTTTTT.

This clonotype was seen at least ten times. V is TRBV19 and J is TRBJ2-1, with a possible D match to TRBD2 (5 bases). The V and J ends lost 6 bases and 8 bases respectively, with 17 bases between them. Germline V gene data show CDR1 as LNHDA and CDR2 as SQIVND (reference sequence). The length of the CDR3 is 14 residues. The CDR3, as DNA: TGTGCCAGTAGATCGGGTCTTGACGGGGATGAGCAGTTCTTC. The encoded protein is CASRSGLDGDEQFF.

Only one count was recorded for this clonotype. This may arise from a read error, as a much more abundant clone is one base away. CDR3 in amino acids: CAGSQSEGNLGQQYF. Here the CDR3 DNA reads TGCGCCGGCAGCCAATCCGAGGGCAACCTAGGCCAGCAGTACTTC. The genes are TRBV4-3 and TRBJ2-4, with D possibly TRBD2 on 5 matching bases. CDR1 is LGHNA, CDR2 YSLEER, per germline. The CDR3 has 15 residues.

This clonotype was seen at least ten times. This rearrangement joins TRBV6-1 to TRBJ2-7; TRBD1 matches 7 bases. Per germline, CDR1 MNHNS and CDR2 SASEGT. This CDR3 is 14 amino acids long. The junction had 7 bases not matched to a gene; V was cut back by 2 bases and J by 6 bases. CDR3 protein: CASSEQGVYAEQYF. CDR3 sequence (DNA): TGTGCCAGCAGTGAACAGGGGGTTTATGCCGAGCAGTACTTC.

This clonotype was seen ten or more times. This chain connects TRBV19 to TRBJ1-6; 8 nucleotides align to TRBD1. Germline lookup yields CDR1 LNHDA and CDR2 SQIVND (reference sequence). The CDR3 has 14 amino acids. V was clipped by 6 bases and J by 6 bases; unmatched bases: 4. CDR3 sequence reads: CASRTGAGNSPLHF. The CDR3 nucleotides are TGTGCCAGTAGGACAGGGGCAGGTAATTCACCCCTCCACTTT.

A note on this clonotype: A much larger clone differs from this one at a single base, so this may be a read error. The genes are TRBV6-5 and TRBJ1-2, with a possible D match to TRBD1 (5 bases). This CDR3 is built from 16 residues. Looked up from germline, CDR1 is MNHEY and CDR2 is SVGAGI. V lost 5 bases and J lost 4, with 20 bases in between. The CDR3 bases are TGTGCCAGCAGTGAACCGGTTAGGGGCCGGCTCTATGGCTACACCTTC. Protein: CASSEPVRGRLYGYTF.

This clonotype occurred a few times. The J gene is TRBJ2-3, the V gene TRBV20-1; 9 bases fit TRBD2. Germline V gene lookup returns CDR1 DFQATT and CDR2 SNEGSKA (reference sequence). Trimming removed 3 bases from V and 0 bases from J; junction bases left unmatched: 10. CDR3 size: 17 residues. CDR3 in amino acids: CSARGSRRGGSTDTQYF. CDR3 coding DNA: TGCAGTGCTAGGGGGTCCCGGCGGGGGGGTAGCACAGATACGCAGTATTTT.

In this sample, this clonotype turned up many times. The chain uses TRBV9 and TRBJ2-3; TRBD2 matches at 11 bases. The V gene's germline CDR1 is SGDLS and CDR2 YYNGEE. J was trimmed by 5 bases and V by 4 bases; bases with no gene match: 9. The CDR3 totals 16 residues. DNA of the CDR3: TGTGCCAGCAGCTTTAGCGGGAGGGCTGCGGAAGATACGCAGTATTTT. Its protein product is CASSFSGRAAEDTQYF. Filled out from reference TRBV9 and TRBJ2-3, the complete variable domain reads DSGVTQTPKHLITATGQRVTLRCSPRSGDLSVYWYQQSLDQGLQFLIQYYNGEERAKGNILERFSAQQFPDLHSELNLSSLELGDSALYFCASSFSGRAAEDTQYFGPGTRLTVL.

This clonotype occurred many times. The chain is built from TRBV18 and TRBJ2-7, with 7 bases aligning to TRBD1. V lost 5 bases, J lost 3 bases, and 7 bases stayed unmatched. Germline V gives CDR1 KGHSH, CDR2 LQKENI. The CDR3 covers 14 residues. CDR3 DNA sequence: TGTGCCAGCTCATCGGGACAGAGCTTCTACGAGCAGTACTTC. Residues: CASSSGQSFYEQYF. The full variable domain, its missing parts supplied by reference TRBV18 and TRBJ2-7, is NAGVMQNPRHLVRRRGQEARLRCSPMKGHSHVYWYRQLPEEGLKFMVYLQKENIIDESGMPKERFSAEFPKEGPSILRIQQVVRGDSAAYFCASSSGQSFYEQYFGPGTRLTVT.

Concerning this clonotype: Just one base apart from a much larger clone, this may be a read error. The chain has TRBV6-5 and TRBJ1-4; D is uncertain. CDR3 length equals 16 residues. Germline V CDR1 and CDR2: MNHEY, SVGAGI. The CDR3 region has the DNA TGTGCCAGCAGTGATTCCGACGGATGGAGTCATGAAAAACTGCTTTTT. As protein: CASSDSDGWSHEKLLF.